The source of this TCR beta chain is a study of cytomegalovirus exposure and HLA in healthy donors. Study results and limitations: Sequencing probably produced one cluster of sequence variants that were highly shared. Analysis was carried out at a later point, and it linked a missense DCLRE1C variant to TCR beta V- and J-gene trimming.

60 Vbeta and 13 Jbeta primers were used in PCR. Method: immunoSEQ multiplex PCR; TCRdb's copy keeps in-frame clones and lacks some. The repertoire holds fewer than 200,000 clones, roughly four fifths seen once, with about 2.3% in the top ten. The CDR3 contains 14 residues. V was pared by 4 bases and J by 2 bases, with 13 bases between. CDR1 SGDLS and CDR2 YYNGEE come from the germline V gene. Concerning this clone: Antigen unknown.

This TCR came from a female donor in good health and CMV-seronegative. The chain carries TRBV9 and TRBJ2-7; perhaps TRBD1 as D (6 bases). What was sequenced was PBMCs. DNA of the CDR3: TGTGCCAGCAGCATCAGGGACACCCCCTACGAGCAGTACTTC. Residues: CASSIRDTPYEQYF.